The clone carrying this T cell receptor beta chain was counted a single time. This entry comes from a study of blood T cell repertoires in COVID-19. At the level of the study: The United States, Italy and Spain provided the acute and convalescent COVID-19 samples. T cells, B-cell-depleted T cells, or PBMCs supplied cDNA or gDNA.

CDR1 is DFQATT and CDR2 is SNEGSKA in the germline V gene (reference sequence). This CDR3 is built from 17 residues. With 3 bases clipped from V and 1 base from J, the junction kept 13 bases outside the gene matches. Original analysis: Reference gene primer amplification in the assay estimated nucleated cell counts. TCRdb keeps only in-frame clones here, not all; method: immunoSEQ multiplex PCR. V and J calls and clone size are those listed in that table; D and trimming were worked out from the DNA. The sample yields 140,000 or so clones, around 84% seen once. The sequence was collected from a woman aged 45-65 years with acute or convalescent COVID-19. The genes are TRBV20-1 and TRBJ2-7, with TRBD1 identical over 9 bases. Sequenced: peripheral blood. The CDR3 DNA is TGCAGTGCTAGTTTTTATAACGTCGGGACAGGGTCCTACGAGCAGTACTTC. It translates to CSASFYNVGTGSYEQYF.